Below, one T cell receptor beta chain is given with its context. No antigen is known for it. The sample comes from a study of cytomegalovirus exposure and HLA in healthy donors. Study-wide results and caveats: Common viral pathogens were later found to be apparently linked to several of the most significant clusters. CMV antigen specificity was confirmed in vitro for three CMV-associated chains. Later work found that TCR association rates differed between HLA loci; DRB1 had the most and HLA-C the fewest.

PCR amplification relied on 60 Vbeta primers (plus 13 Jbeta primers). Clones were sequenced by immunoSEQ multiplex PCR, and TCRdb holds only the in-frame ones, with some missing. The table records approximately 150,000 clones, 84% of them present only once. The junction had 6 bases not matched to a gene; V was cut back by 3 bases and J by 4 bases. Germline CDR1 reads SGHRS; CDR2 reads YFSETQ. This CDR3 is built from 16 residues. Sequencing input: PBMCs. The sequence came from a boy between 2 and 15 years old in good health and CMV-seronegative. The chain uses TRBV5-1 and TRBJ2-3, with 12 bases lining up with TRBD2. The CDR3 reads CASSYGTSGSPDTQYF. CDR3 DNA sequence: TGCGCCAGCAGCTATGGGACTAGCGGGTCGCCAGATACGCAGTATTTT.